This T cell receptor beta chain appears in the sequencing data of a study of graft-versus-host responses after intestinal transplantation. Across the study: In this cohort, recipients had multivisceral, liver-intestinal, or isolated intestinal transplants.

Findings and limits, study-wide: Early after transplant, HvG clones declined as circulating GvH clones peaked.

This CDR3 is built from 13 residues. Per germline, CDR1 LGHNT and CDR2 FRNRAP. V dropped 0 bases and J dropped 7 bases, with 6 bases sitting between them. In the case of this clone: Its antigen is not known.

Produced via immunoSEQ multiplex PCR; TCRdb's table is partial and in-frame only. The table has about 98,000 clones, 75% to 90% seen once. The V gene is TRBV12-5, the J gene TRBJ1-4; D is undetermined. The sample here was unstimulated CD8+ T cells sorted from spleen or lymph node cells, taken before intestinal transplant. This clonotype originated in a human donor who received an intestinal transplant. CDR3 residues: CASGLVHGEKLFF. CDR3 nucleotide sequence: TGTGCTAGTGGTTTGGTACACGGTGAAAAACTGTTTTTT.